The entry below gives a single T cell receptor (beta chain) sequence along with its context. What it recognizes is unknown. The junction and the germline gene differ at one end; a read error may be behind it. The germline V gene has CDR1 SGHTA and CDR2 FQGTGA. The CDR3 loop spans 11 amino acids. The sample is drawn from a study of cytomegalovirus exposure and HLA in healthy donors. Findings and caveats of the study: Productive status was seen about 90% or about 30% of the time for most TCR beta V segments in an earlier analysis. Specificity for CMV antigens was confirmed in vitro for a few of the CMV-associated chains. Highest at DRB1 and lowest at HLA-C, TCR association rates differed among HLA loci in a later analysis. On later analysis, the bulk of CMV-associated TCR beta chains appeared to be HLA-restricted.

The study ran its PCR with 60 Vbeta and 13 Jbeta primers. Using immunoSEQ multiplex PCR, the repertoire was profiled, and TCRdb retains in-frame clones only, with some absent. The sample lists roughly 180,000 clones, about three quarters occurring once. The chain recombines TRBV7-3 with TRBJ2-5; D gene uncertain. The J call may be in error: the DNA end matches TRBJ2-7 better. This TCR was recovered from a female donor in good health and CMV-seronegative. The sample consisted of PBMCs. The DNA of the CDR3 is TGTGCCAGCAGCCTAACCTACGAGCAGTACTTC. Its protein product is CASSLTYEQYF.